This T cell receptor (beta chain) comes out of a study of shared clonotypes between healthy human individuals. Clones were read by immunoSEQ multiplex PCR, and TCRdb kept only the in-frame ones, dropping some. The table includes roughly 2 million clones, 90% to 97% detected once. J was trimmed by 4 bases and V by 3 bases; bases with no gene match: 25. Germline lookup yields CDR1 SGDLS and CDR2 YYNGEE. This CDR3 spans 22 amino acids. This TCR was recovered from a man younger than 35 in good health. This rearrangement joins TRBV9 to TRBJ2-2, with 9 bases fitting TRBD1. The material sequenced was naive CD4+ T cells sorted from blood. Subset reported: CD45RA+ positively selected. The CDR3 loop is CASSALPKGQGIGSSSTGELFF. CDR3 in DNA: TGTGCCAGCAGCGCACTCCCTAAGGGACAGGGAATCGGGTCTTCGTCCACCGGGGAGCTGTTTTTT.